Below are 28 T cell receptor beta chains sequenced from a single sample in a study of T cells in Graves' hyperthyroidism and ophthalmopathy. RNA transcripts served as the template for amplifying TCR beta CDR3 regions. The TCR CDR3 was amplified in a first-round RT-PCR using the HTBI primer set. Each CDR3 protein gets one entry after TCRdb re-called the multiplex PCR reads with MiXCR. Of approximately 400,000 distinct CDR3 sequences listed, 15% are singletons. The sequenced sample consisted of blood. These receptors originate from a young woman with Graves' hyperthyroidism.

This clonotype was seen repeatedly, ten times or more. The chain couples TRBV27 to TRBJ2-5; TRBD2 matches 11 bases. This CDR3 contains 16 residues. Germline CDR1 and CDR2: MNHEY and SMNVEV (reference sequence). V shed 6 bases and J 5 bases; nucleotides not matched to a gene: 11. The CDR3 DNA follows: TGTGCCAGCAGAACCCCGGTAGCGGGAGGGCTGGAGACCCAGTACTTC. Residues: CASRTPVAGGLETQYF.

The V call is TRBV27, the J call TRBJ2-5, with D maybe TRBD1 (5 bases). CDR3 length: 16 amino acids. V lost 6 bases and J 0 bases, leaving 17 bases between the germline ends. Germline V lookup: CDR1 MNHEY, CDR2 SMNVEV (reference sequence). CDR3 protein: CASRVKGLVYQETQYF. CDR3 DNA sequence: TGTGCCAGCAGGGTCAAGGGGCTAGTTTACCAAGAGACCCAGTACTTC.

This clonotype was picked up many times. CDR3 sequence: CASRITGRAGDGEQYF. The CDR3 DNA follows: TGTGCCAGCAGGATAACGGGGCGAGCGGGAGACGGCGAGCAGTACTTC. The gene calls are TRBV5-5 and TRBJ2-7; TRBD2 agrees at 8 bases. V lost 5 bases and J lost 6; bases outside the gene matches: 16. The CDR3 sequence is 16 residues long. Germline loops: CDR1 SGHKS, CDR2 YYEKEE (reference sequence).

The V call is TRBV27, the J call TRBJ2-2; TRBD1 matches 7 bases. With V trimmed by 5 bases and J by 6 bases, 12 bases remained unmatched. The CDR3 runs 16 residues. Germline-derived CDR1 and CDR2 are MNHEY and SMNVEV (reference sequence). As DNA, the CDR3 is TGTGCCAGCAGTAACTCCCCCGGACAGGCGGCCGGGGAGCTGTTTTTT. Protein sequence: CASSNSPGQAAGELFF.

This clonotype was seen ten or more times. This chain uses TRBV7-6 with TRBJ1-1; D not certain. The CDR3 has 14 residues. The V and J ends lost 5 bases and 0 bases respectively, with 10 bases between them. Looked up from germline, CDR1 is SGHVS and CDR2 is FNYEAQ. CDR3: CASSPKEMNTEAFF. Written as DNA, the CDR3 is TGTGCCAGCAGCCCTAAAGAGATGAACACTGAAGCTTTCTTT.

The rearrangement links TRBV20-1 to TRBJ1-1; D is undetermined. CDR1 DFQATT and CDR2 SNEGSKA come from the germline V gene (reference sequence). V was pared by 3 bases and J by 0 bases, with 14 bases between. This CDR3 contains 15 residues. The CDR3 DNA reads as TGCAGTGCTAGTCGAGGAGAATTGATGAACACTGAAGCTTTCTTT. Residues: CSASRGELMNTEAFF.

The chain joins TRBV7-6 to TRBJ2-6; D is possibly TRBD1 (5 bases). This CDR3 spans 17 amino acids. V shed 2 bases and J shed 0 bases, with 11 bases lying between them. CDR1 and CDR2 (germline): SGHVS, FNYEAQ. Here the CDR3 DNA reads TGTGCCAGCAGCTTACAGGGCTTTAACTCTGGGGCCAACGTCCTGACTTTC. It is translated as CASSLQGFNSGANVLTF.

This clonotype was observed many times. The chain has TRBV3-1 and TRBJ2-5; 11 nucleotides line up with TRBD2. The J segment lost 3 bases and the V segment lost 4 bases, leaving 7 bases of the junction unmatched. The CDR3 contains 16 residues. Germline V gene data show CDR1 as LGHDT and CDR2 as YNNKEL (reference sequence). The CDR3 protein is CASSPPWGLAEETQYF. CDR3 nucleotides: TGTGCCAGCAGCCCCCCATGGGGACTAGCGGAAGAGACCCAGTACTTC.

This clonotype was counted between two and nine times. This rearrangement joins TRBV6-1 to TRBJ2-5; the match to TRBD2 covers 8 bases. This CDR3 contains 16 residues. CDR1 is MNHNS, CDR2 SASEGT, per germline. Trimming at V came to 4 bases and at J to 4 bases, leaving 11 bases not matched to a gene. The CDR3 nucleotides read TGTGCCAGCAGTGGGATTGAAGCGGGAGTGGGAGAGACCCAGTACTTC. This gives the protein CASSGIEAGVGETQYF.

This clonotype was found a few times. This chain connects TRBV7-9 to TRBJ1-5; maybe TRBD1 (6 bases). This CDR3 has 16 residues. Trimming shortened V by 1 base and J by 4 bases, and 14 bases separated the two germline ends. The germline CDR1 and CDR2 sequences are SEHNR and FQNEAQ (reference sequence). CDR3 region: CASSLEAGQTNQPQHF. The CDR3 bases are TGTGCCAGCAGCTTAGAAGCCGGACAGACTAATCAGCCCCAGCATTTT.

This clonotype was counted ten times or more. The chain joins TRBV7-3 to TRBJ2-1; TRBD2 aligns across 7 bases. The CDR3 consists of 15 residues. Trimming cost V 5 bases and J 6 bases; bases outside gene matches: 10. From germline, CDR1 is SGHTA and CDR2 FQGTGA. The CDR3 nucleotides are TGTGCCAGCAGCAAAGGACTAGGCTTCCTCAATGAGCAGTTCTTC. It yields the protein CASSKGLGFLNEQFF.

This clonotype has just a few counts. The chain combines TRBV11-2 with TRBJ1-2, with a tentative D call TRBD1 (6 bases). Trimming took off 2 bases at V and 7 bases at J, with 8 bases between the two ends. The germline CDR1 and CDR2 sequences are SGHAT and FQNNGV. This CDR3 comprises 12 residues. This chain's CDR3 is CASSLNRAGYTF. In DNA form, the CDR3 reads TGTGCCAGCAGCTTAAACAGGGCTGGCTACACCTTC. Supplemented by reference TRBV11-2 and TRBJ1-2, the full variable domain reads EAGVAQSPRYKIIEKRQSVAFWCNPISGHATLYWYQQILGQGPKLLIQFQNNGVVDDSQLPKDRFSAERLKGVDSTLKIQPAKLEDSAVYLCASSLNRAGYTFGSGTRLTVV.

This clonotype was counted ten times or more. This chain connects TRBV6-2 or TRBV6-3 to TRBJ2-3; a weak D match, TRBD2 (6 bases). Deletions cut 7 bases from V and 3 bases from J, with 26 bases between. The germline CDR1 and CDR2 sequences are MNHEY and SVGEGT. The CDR3 is 18 amino acids. CDR3 region: CASTHPSGVAVITDTQYF. In DNA form, the CDR3 reads TGTGCCAGCACCCACCCGAGTGGGGTAGCGGTGATTACAGATACGCAGTATTTT.

This chain connects TRBV4-1 to TRBJ2-7; TRBD2 matches 9 bases. Germline loops: CDR1 MGHRA, CDR2 YSYEKL. J lost 3 bases, V lost 1 base, and 7 bases had no gene match. The CDR3 extends over 16 amino acids. CDR3 nucleotides: TGCGCCAGCAGCCAAGGCGGGAGGGCGGATTTCTACGAGCAGTACTTC. Protein product: CASSQGGRADFYEQYF.

The sample holds a few counts of this clonotype. The chain has TRBV12-3 or TRBV12-4 and TRBJ1-2, with no clear D. Trimming removed 2 bases at V and 3 bases at J, with 13 bases between. This CDR3 has 15 amino acids. CDR3 sequence reads: CASSLYRRRDYGYTF. The CDR3 DNA sequence: TGTGCCAGCAGTTTATACAGAAGAAGGGACTATGGCTACACCTTC.

Many counts were recorded for this clonotype. The V call is TRBV3-1, the J call TRBJ2-1; no firm D call. Germline V gene lookup returns CDR1 LGHDT and CDR2 YNNKEL (reference sequence). CDR3 length: 13 amino acids. Trimming took 3 bases from V and 9 from J, leaving 12 bases between them. The CDR3 spells CASSQGDFREQFF. The CDR3 DNA is TGTGCCAGCAGCCAGGGTGACTTCCGTGAGCAGTTCTTC.

This clonotype was seen at least ten times. The V gene is TRBV18, the J gene TRBJ2-7; TRBD1 aligns across 7 bases. The CDR3 spans 14 residues. J lost 3 bases, V lost 6 bases, and 8 bases had no gene match. Germline CDR1 and CDR2: KGHSH and LQKENI. The CDR3 protein is CASSHDRVGYEQYF. DNA for the CDR3: TGTGCCAGCTCCCACGACAGGGTGGGCTACGAGCAGTACTTC.

This clonotype was detected ten times or more. The genes are TRBV18 and TRBJ2-1; either TRBD1 or TRBD2 may supply D (5 bases each). This CDR3 is 16 amino acids long. The V end was cut by 2 bases, the J end by 3 bases, with 14 bases between. Germline-derived CDR1 and CDR2 are KGHSH and LQKENI. This chain's CDR3 is CASSPEGPTLYNEQFF. As DNA, the CDR3 is TGTGCCAGCTCACCAGAGGGGCCAACTCTCTACAATGAGCAGTTCTTC.

This clonotype was picked up a small number of times. The chain carries TRBV3-1 and TRBJ1-3; no firm D call. In germline, CDR1 is LGHDT, CDR2 YNNKEL (reference sequence). The V end lost 0 bases, the J end lost 0 bases, and 3 bases lay between the germline ends. The CDR3 runs to 14 residues. The CDR3 DNA reads TGTGCCAGCAGCCAAGACAACTCTGGAAACACCATATATTTT. Translating gives CASSQDNSGNTIYF.

The chain carries TRBV19 and TRBJ1-2, with 7 bases matching TRBD1. V dropped 6 bases and J dropped 4; count of bases not matched to a gene: 5. CDR1 is LNHDA, CDR2 SQIVND, per germline (reference sequence). The CDR3 loop spans 13 amino acids. CDR3 amino acids: CASSNRGVYGYTF. The CDR3 DNA is TGTGCCAGTAGCAACAGGGGCGTCTATGGCTACACCTTC.

This clonotype has at least ten counts. The chain carries TRBV28 and TRBJ2-7; D is unresolved. Trimming shortened V by 7 bases and J by 1 base, and 17 bases separated the two germline ends. The CDR3 is made up of 15 amino acids. Germline lookup yields CDR1 MDHEN and CDR2 SYDVKM. The CDR3 here is CASIALGLASYEQYF. DNA of the CDR3: TGTGCCAGCATTGCGCTGGGGTTGGCATCCTACGAGCAGTACTTC.

The chain links TRBV7-9 to TRBJ2-3, with 12 bases lining up with TRBD1. J was trimmed by 2 bases and V by 10 bases; bases with no gene match: 7. The CDR3 covers 15 residues. Germline V CDR1 and CDR2: SEHNR, FQNEAQ (reference sequence). CDR3 region: CANDRGQGATDTQYF. In DNA form, the CDR3 reads TGTGCCAACGACCGGGGACAGGGGGCCACAGATACGCAGTATTTT.

This clonotype was counted at least ten times. The chain has TRBV10-3 and TRBJ1-1; no reliable D call. Germline CDR1 reads ENHRY; CDR2 reads SYGVKD. The CDR3 contains 13 residues. V lost 6 bases and J 2 bases, leaving 10 bases between the germline ends. The CDR3 DNA is TGTGCCATCAGCATCGCACAAAACACTGAAGCTTTCTTT. This sequence encodes CAISIAQNTEAFF.

As DNA, the CDR3 is TGCAGCGTTCGGACTAGCGCAACCTACGAGCAGTACTTC. Translating gives CSVRTSATYEQYF. The genes are TRBV29-1 and TRBJ2-7; 9 nucleotides line up with TRBD2. The germline gives CDR1 SQVTM, CDR2 ANQGSEA. The V segment lost 5 bases and the J segment 2 bases; nucleotides outside the gene matches: 4. This CDR3 region has 13 residues.

This clonotype showed up many times. The rearrangement uses TRBV12-3 or TRBV12-4 and TRBJ1-2, with D hard to call. Between the trimmed V and J ends, which lost 7 bases and 7 bases, there was a span of 13 bases. The CDR3 has 12 residues. For the CDR3, the DNA is TGTGCCAGCAACCGAGGTAGTTTTGGCTACACCTTC. This gives the protein CASNRGSFGYTF.

This rearrangement joins TRBV15 to TRBJ1-1, with D possibly matching TRBD1 (6 bases). Trimming took 3 bases from V and 11 from J, leaving 19 bases between them. This CDR3 region has 14 residues. CDR1 and CDR2 (germline): LNHNV, YYDKDF (reference sequence). CDR3 sequence reads: CATSSTRDILGAFF. The CDR3 DNA reads as TGTGCCACCAGCAGCACACGGGACATCCTCGGGGCTTTCTTT.

This clonotype was observed at least ten times. V is TRBV7-2 and J is TRBJ1-5, with 9 nucleotides matching TRBD1. V dropped 0 bases and J dropped 2; count of bases not matched to a gene: 5. Germline-derived CDR1 and CDR2 are SGHTA and FQGNSA. This CDR3 region has 17 residues. The CDR3 DNA sequence: TGTGCCAGCAGCTTAGCACAGGGGGCCAGGGGCAATCAGCCCCAGCATTTT. Protein product: CASSLAQGARGNQPQHF.

This clonotype was counted many times. The rearrangement links TRBV11-2 to TRBJ2-3; D is uncertain. Trimming took off 7 bases at V and 6 bases at J, with 20 bases between the two ends. The CDR3 covers 15 residues. The germline CDR1 and CDR2 sequences are SGHAT and FQNNGV. CDR3: CASTPPGLTWDTQYF. The CDR3 DNA follows: TGTGCCAGCACCCCGCCGGGCCTCACTTGGGATACGCAGTATTTT.